These 14 T cell receptor beta chains share one sample of origin, sequenced in a study of T cells in Graves' hyperthyroidism and ophthalmopathy. What was amplified from RNA transcripts were TCR beta CDR3 regions. HTBI primers were used for first-round RT-PCR of the TCR CDR3. TCRdb passed the multiplex PCR reads through MiXCR, listing each CDR3 protein once. The sample shows approximately 870,000 distinct CDR3 sequences, 38% of them seen only once. Sequenced sample: blood. The receptors derive from a man younger than 30 with Graves' hyperthyroidism.

The V call is TRBV10-3, the J call TRBJ1-5; D is unresolved. This CDR3 is built from 13 residues. Germline values: CDR1 ENHRY, CDR2 SYGVKD. V was trimmed by 8 bases and J by 3 bases, leaving 11 bases between them. The CDR3 protein is CAIGGDNNQPQHF. The CDR3 DNA is TGTGCCATCGGCGGGGATAACAATCAGCCCCAGCATTTT.

Many counts were recorded for this clonotype. This chain links TRBV7-2 with TRBJ2-7; possible D gene TRBD2, 5 bases. Germline V CDR1 and CDR2: SGHTA, FQGNSA. The CDR3 length is 12 residues. V was cut by 6 bases and J by 2 bases, with 8 bases left in between. CDR3 protein: CASRYGAYEQYF. The CDR3 coding sequence is TGTGCCAGCAGATACGGGGCCTACGAGCAGTACTTC.

The rearrangement uses TRBV6-5 and TRBJ2-7; unclear D gene. The V end was cut by 6 bases, the J end by 2 bases, with 11 bases between. Germline CDR1 is MNHEY and CDR2 is SVGAGI. This CDR3 contains 13 residues. CDR3 in amino acids: CASRDDGAYEQYF. CDR3 DNA: TGTGCCAGCAGGGACGACGGCGCCTACGAGCAGTACTTC.

A note on this clonotype: The germline gene is not matched at one end of the junction; a read error may be the cause. The chain combines TRBV7-6 with TRBJ2-5; D possibly uses TRBD1 or TRBD2 (5 bases each). This CDR3 spans 17 amino acids. Germline CDR1 and CDR2: SGHVS and FNYEAQ. CDR3 bases: TGTGCCAGCAGTTACGGCCGGGACGGAAGGAGTCGAGAGGCCCAGTACTTC. It translates to CASSYGRDGRSREAQYF.

The chain joins TRBV20-1 to TRBJ2-7, with TRBD2 matching over 16 bases. With 6 bases clipped from V and 6 bases from J, the junction kept 5 bases outside the gene matches. This CDR3 has 14 residues. Germline CDR1 DFQATT, CDR2 SNEGSKA (reference sequence). In DNA, the CDR3 is TGCAGTGCCCCGGGACTAGCGGGAGGGCCCGAGCAGTACTTC. It encodes CSAPGLAGGPEQYF.

The J gene is TRBJ1-6, the V gene TRBV19; TRBD1 matches 7 bases. Germline V gives CDR1 LNHDA, CDR2 SQIVND (reference sequence). This CDR3 has 14 amino acids. V lost 6 bases to trimming and J lost 7 bases; unmatched junction nucleotides: 6. CDR3 amino acids: CASSATGWNSPLHF. CDR3 bases: TGTGCCAGTAGCGCGACAGGGTGGAATTCACCCCTCCACTTT.

The chain joins TRBV7-8 to TRBJ1-2; D call uncertain. The ends were cut back, 1 base at V and 5 bases at J, with 14 bases in the middle. Germline V gene lookup returns CDR1 SGHVS and CDR2 FQNEAQ. This CDR3 comprises 15 residues. The CDR3 coding sequence is TGTGCCAGCAGCTTAGAGGCGGGGAAAGAGTATGGCTACACCTTC. Translating gives CASSLEAGKEYGYTF.

The table lists this clonotype with a few counts. The J gene is TRBJ1-2, the V gene TRBV9, with a tentative D call TRBD1 (5 bases). Trimming pared 4 bases from V and 7 bases from J, leaving 20 bases between. Germline V gives CDR1 SGDLS, CDR2 YYNGEE. The CDR3 extends over 15 amino acids. CDR3 sequence: CASSPKRQKGFGYTF. CDR3 DNA sequence: TGTGCCAGCAGCCCCAAGAGACAGAAGGGATTTGGCTACACCTTC.

In this sample, this clonotype turned up a few times. The chain joins TRBV20-1 to TRBJ2-7, with 11 positions matching TRBD2. Trimming at V came to 0 bases and at J to 4 bases, leaving 5 bases not matched to a gene. Germline loops: CDR1 DFQATT, CDR2 SNEGSKA (reference sequence). This CDR3 contains 15 residues. This CDR3 is CSARDSTSGSYEQYF. CDR3 in DNA: TGCAGTGCTAGAGATAGCACTAGCGGGAGTTACGAGCAGTACTTC.

This chain connects TRBV15 to TRBJ1-4, with D perhaps TRBD1 (5 bases). The ends were cut back, 3 bases at V and 6 bases at J, with 14 bases in the middle. Germline values: CDR1 LNHNV, CDR2 YYDKDF (reference sequence). This CDR3 contains 15 residues. The CDR3 DNA reads TGTGCCACCAGCAGCGAAGGGGCAGCCCATGAAAAACTGTTTTTT. Translating gives CATSSEGAAHEKLFF.

The J gene is TRBJ2-2, the V gene TRBV7-3; 8 bases match TRBD2. J was trimmed by 8 bases and V by 4 bases; bases with no gene match: 6. The CDR3 runs 14 residues. CDR1 is SGHTA and CDR2 is FQGTGA in the germline V gene. The CDR3 coding sequence is TGTGCCAGCAGCTCGGGACTAGTCGATGGGGAGCTGTTTTTT. It is translated as CASSSGLVDGELFF.

There are a few counts of this clonotype. The chain employs TRBV29-1 and TRBJ2-2, with 9 bases identical to TRBD2. The CDR3 has 15 amino acids. Trimming removed 1 base from V and 4 bases from J; junction bases left unmatched: 4. CDR1 and CDR2 from the germline V gene are SQVTM and ANQGSEA. CDR3 region: CSVEGDSGSTGELFF. For the CDR3, the DNA is TGCAGCGTTGAAGGGGATAGCGGGAGCACCGGGGAGCTGTTTTTT.

The genes are TRBV5-1 and TRBJ1-2; D perhaps matches TRBD1 (6 bases). Germline V gene lookup returns CDR1 SGHRS and CDR2 YFSETQ. The CDR3 runs to 15 residues. V gave up 7 bases and J gave up 4 bases, with 20 bases separating them. CDR3 residues: CASGIDTGFLYGYTF. CDR3 bases: TGCGCCAGCGGCATCGATACAGGGTTCCTCTATGGCTACACCTTC.

J is TRBJ2-5 and V is TRBV7-8, with a possible D match to TRBD1 (6 bases). V was cut by 5 bases and J by 5 bases, with 15 bases left in between. The CDR3 consists of 14 residues. The germline CDR1 and CDR2 sequences are SGHVS and FQNEAQ. The CDR3 loop reads CASSQSGGVETQYF. CDR3 in DNA: TGTGCCAGCAGCCAGAGTGGGGGCGTGGAGACCCAGTACTTC.